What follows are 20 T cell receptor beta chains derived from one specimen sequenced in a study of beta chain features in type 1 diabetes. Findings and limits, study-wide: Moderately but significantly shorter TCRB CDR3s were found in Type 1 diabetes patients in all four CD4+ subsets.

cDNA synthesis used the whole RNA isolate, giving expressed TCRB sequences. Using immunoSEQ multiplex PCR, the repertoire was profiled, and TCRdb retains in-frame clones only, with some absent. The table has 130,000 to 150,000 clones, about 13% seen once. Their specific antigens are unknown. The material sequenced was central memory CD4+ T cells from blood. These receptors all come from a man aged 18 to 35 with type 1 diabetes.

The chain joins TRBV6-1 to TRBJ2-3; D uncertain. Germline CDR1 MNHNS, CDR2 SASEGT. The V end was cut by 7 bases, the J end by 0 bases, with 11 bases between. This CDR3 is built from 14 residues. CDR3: CASKMTESTDTQYF. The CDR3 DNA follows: TGTGCCAGCAAAATGACGGAAAGCACAGATACGCAGTATTTT.

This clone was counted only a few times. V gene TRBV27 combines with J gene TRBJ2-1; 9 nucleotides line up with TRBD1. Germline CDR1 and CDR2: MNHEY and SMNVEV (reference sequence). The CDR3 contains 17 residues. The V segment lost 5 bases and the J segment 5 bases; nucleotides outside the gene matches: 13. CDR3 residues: CASSPRQGVSVDNEQFF. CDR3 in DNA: TGTGCCAGCAGTCCTAGACAGGGGGTATCCGTGGACAATGAGCAGTTCTTC.

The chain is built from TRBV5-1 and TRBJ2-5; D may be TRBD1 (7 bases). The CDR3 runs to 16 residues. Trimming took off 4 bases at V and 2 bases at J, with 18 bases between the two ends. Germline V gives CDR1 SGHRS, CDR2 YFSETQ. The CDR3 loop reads CASSPGGQGKQETQYF. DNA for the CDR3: TGCGCCAGCAGCCCAGGGGGGCAGGGCAAACAAGAGACCCAGTACTTC.

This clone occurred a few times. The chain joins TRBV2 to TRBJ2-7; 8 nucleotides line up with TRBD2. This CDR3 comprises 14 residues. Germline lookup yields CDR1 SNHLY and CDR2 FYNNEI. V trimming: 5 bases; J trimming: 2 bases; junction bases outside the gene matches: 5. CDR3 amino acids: CASSFSGAAYEQYF. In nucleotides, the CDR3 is TGTGCCAGCAGTTTTAGCGGGGCCGCCTACGAGCAGTACTTC. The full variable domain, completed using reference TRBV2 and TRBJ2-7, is EPEVTQTPSHQVTQMGQEVILRCVPISNHLYFYWYRQILGQKVEFLVSFYNNEISEKSEIFDDQFSVERPDGSNFTLKIRSTKLEDSAMYFCASSFSGAAYEQYFGPGTRLTVT.

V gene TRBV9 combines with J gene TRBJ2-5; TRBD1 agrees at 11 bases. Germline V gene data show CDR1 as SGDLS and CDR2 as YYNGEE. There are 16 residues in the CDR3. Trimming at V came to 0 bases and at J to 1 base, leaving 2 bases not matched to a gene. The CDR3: CASSVVGTGGQETQYF. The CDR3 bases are TGTGCCAGCAGCGTAGTGGGGACAGGGGGCCAAGAGACCCAGTACTTC. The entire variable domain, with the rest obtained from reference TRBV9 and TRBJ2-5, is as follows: DSGVTQTPKHLITATGQRVTLRCSPRSGDLSVYWYQQSLDQGLQFLIQYYNGEERAKGNILERFSAQQFPDLHSELNLSSLELGDSALYFCASSVVGTGGQETQYFGPGTRLLVL.

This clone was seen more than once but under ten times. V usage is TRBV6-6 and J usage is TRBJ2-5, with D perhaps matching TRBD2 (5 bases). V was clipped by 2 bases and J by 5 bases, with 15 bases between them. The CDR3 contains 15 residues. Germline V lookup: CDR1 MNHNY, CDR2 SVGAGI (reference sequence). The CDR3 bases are TGTGCCAGCAGTTACAAGGCGGGCCAGCTGGAGACCCAGTACTTC. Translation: CASSYKAGQLETQYF.

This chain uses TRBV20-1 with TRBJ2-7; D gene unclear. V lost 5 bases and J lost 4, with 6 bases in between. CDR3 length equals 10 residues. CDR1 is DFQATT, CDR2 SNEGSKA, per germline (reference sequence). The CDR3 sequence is CSAYEYEQYF. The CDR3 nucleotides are TGCAGTGCTTACGAATACGAGCAGTACTTC.

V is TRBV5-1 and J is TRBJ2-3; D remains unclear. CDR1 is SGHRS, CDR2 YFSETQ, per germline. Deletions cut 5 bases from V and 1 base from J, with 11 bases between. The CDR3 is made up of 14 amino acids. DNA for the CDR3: TGCGCCAGCAGAATCGGTCAGGGCACAGATACGCAGTATTTT. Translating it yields CASRIGQGTDTQYF.

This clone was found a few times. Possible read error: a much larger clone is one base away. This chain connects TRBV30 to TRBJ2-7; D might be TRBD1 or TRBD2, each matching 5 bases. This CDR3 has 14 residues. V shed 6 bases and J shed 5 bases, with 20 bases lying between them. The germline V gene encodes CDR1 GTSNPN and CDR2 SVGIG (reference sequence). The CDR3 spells CACARDPGVHEQYF. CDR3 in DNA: TGTGCCTGCGCTCGGGACCCCGGCGTCCACGAGCAGTACTTC.

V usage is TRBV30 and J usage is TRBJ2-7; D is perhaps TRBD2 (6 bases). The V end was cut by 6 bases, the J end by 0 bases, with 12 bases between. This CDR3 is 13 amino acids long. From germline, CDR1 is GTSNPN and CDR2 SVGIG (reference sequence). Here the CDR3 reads CACHRGSSYEQYF. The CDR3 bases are TGTGCCTGCCACCGGGGGAGCTCCTACGAGCAGTACTTC.

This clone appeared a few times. DNA for the CDR3: TGTGCCAGCAGCTTCACTAATTCACCCCTCCACTTT. Protein product: CASSFTNSPLHF. The chain joins TRBV7-9 to TRBJ1-6, with unresolved D. CDR1 is SEHNR and CDR2 is FQNEAQ in the germline V gene (reference sequence). This CDR3 contains 12 residues. V lost 3 bases, J lost 6 bases, and 3 bases lay in between.

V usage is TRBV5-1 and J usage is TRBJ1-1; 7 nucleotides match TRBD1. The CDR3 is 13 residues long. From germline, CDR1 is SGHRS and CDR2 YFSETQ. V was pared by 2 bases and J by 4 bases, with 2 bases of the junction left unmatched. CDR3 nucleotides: TGCGCCAGCAGCTTCACAGGGGCCACTGAAGCTTTCTTT. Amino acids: CASSFTGATEAFF.

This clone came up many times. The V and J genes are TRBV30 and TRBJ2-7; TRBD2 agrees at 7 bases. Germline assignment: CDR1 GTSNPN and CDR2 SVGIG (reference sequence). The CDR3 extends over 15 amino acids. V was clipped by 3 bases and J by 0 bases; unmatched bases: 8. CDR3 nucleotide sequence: TGTGCCTGGAGCCTGGGACTAAGGAGCTCCTACGAGCAGTACTTC. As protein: CAWSLGLRSSYEQYF.

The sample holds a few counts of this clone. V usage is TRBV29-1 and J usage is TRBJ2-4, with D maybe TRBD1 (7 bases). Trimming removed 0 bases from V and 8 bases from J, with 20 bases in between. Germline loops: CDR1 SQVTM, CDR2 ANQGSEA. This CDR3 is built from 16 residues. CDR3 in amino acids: CSVEDQGVRGADIQYF. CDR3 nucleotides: TGCAGCGTTGAAGATCAAGGGGTCAGGGGGGCTGACATTCAGTACTTC.

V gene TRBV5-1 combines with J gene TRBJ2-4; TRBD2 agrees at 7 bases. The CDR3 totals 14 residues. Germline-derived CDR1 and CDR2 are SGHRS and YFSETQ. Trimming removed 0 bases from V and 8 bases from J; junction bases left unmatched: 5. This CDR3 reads CASSLDGREDIQYF. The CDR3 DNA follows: TGCGCCAGCAGCTTGGATGGCCGGGAGGACATTCAGTACTTC.

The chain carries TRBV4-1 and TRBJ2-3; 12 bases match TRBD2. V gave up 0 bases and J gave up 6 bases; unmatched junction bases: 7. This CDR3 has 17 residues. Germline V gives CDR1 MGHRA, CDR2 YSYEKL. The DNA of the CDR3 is TGCGCCAGCAGCCAAGATTGGTCTAGCGGGGGGGCCGATACGCAGTATTTT. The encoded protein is CASSQDWSSGGADTQYF.

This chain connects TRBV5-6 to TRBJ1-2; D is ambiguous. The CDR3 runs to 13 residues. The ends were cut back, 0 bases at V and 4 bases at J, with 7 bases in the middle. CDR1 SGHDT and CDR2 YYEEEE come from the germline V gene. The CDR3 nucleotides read TGTGCCAGCAGCTTGGCAGGACCCTATGGCTACACCTTC. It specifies CASSLAGPYGYTF.

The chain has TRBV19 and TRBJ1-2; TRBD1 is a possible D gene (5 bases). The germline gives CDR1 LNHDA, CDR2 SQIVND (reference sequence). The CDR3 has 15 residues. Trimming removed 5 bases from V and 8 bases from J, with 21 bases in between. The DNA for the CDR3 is TGTGCCAGTAGTCCCCGAGAGGGACTGCATTCGGGCTACACCTTC. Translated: CASSPREGLHSGYTF. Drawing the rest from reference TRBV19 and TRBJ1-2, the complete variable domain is DGGITQSPKYLFRKEGQNVTLSCEQNLNHDAMYWYRQDPGQGLRLIYYSQIVNDFQKGDIAEGYSVSREKKESFPLTVTSAQKNPTAFYLCASSPREGLHSGYTFGSGTRLTVV.

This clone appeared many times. The DNA for the CDR3 is TGTGCCAGCAGGCTCTCTGGGGCCAACGTCCTGACTTTC. This translates into CASRLSGANVLTF. V gene TRBV6-5 combines with J gene TRBJ2-6; D call uncertain. The length of the CDR3 is 13 residues. V lost 6 bases, J lost 0 bases, and 3 bases lay in between. In germline, CDR1 is MNHEY, CDR2 SVGAGI.

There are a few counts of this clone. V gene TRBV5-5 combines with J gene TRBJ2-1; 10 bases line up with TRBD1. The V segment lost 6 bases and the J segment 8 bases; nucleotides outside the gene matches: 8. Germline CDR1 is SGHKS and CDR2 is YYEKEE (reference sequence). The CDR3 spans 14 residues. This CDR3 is CASTLRDRGDEQFF. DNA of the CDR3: TGTGCCAGCACCCTGCGGGACAGGGGCGATGAGCAGTTCTTC.